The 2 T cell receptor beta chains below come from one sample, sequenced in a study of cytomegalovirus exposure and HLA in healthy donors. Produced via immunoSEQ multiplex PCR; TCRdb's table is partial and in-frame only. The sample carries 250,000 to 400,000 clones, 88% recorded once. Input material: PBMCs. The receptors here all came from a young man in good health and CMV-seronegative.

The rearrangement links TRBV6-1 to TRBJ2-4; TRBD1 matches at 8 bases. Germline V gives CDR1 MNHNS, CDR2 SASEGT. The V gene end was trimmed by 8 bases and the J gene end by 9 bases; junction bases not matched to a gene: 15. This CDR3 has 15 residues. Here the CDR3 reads CASLLAQGALSIQYF. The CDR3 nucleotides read TGTGCCAGCCTTTTGGCGCAGGGGGCATTATCCATTCAGTACTTC.

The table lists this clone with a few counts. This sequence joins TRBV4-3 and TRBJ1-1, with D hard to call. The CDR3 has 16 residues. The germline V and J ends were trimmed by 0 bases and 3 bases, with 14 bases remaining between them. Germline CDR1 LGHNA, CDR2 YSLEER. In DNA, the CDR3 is TGCGCCAGCAGCCAAGAACCCGGAGGGAGGTACACTGAAGCTTTCTTT. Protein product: CASSQEPGGRYTEAFF.